What follows describes a single T cell receptor (beta chain). Its antigen remains unknown. This record comes from a study of cytomegalovirus exposure and HLA in healthy donors. About the study: In a previous analysis, approximately 110 million unique TCR beta sequences were found from approximately 180 million T cells.

General study points: Roughly uniform sequencing depth across donors was assumed, possibly incorrectly. V- and J-gene trimming of TCR beta was linked (in a later analysis) to a missense DCLRE1C variant.

PCR involved 60 Vbeta and 13 Jbeta primers. The table came from immunoSEQ multiplex PCR; TCRdb's copy has only in-frame clones and leaves some out. Among some 120,000 clones listed, 65% were seen once. Input material: PBMCs. The TCR comes from a woman in her forties in good health and CMV-seropositive.

CDR3: CRAEGGTISNYGYTF. CDR3 nucleotide sequence: TGCAGAGCCGAGGGGGGGACGATTTCGAACTATGGCTACACCTTC. The J gene is TRBJ1-2, the V gene TRBV29-1, with D possibly TRBD1 on 6 matching bases. Germline CDR1 and CDR2: SQVTM and ANQGSEA. The CDR3 consists of 15 residues. Based on the CDR3 plus reference TRBV29-1 and TRBJ1-2, the full variable domain is SAVISQKPSRDICQRGTSLTIQCQVDSQVTMMFWYRQQPGQSLTLIATANQGSEATYESGFVIDKFPISRPNLTFSTLTVSNMSPEDSSIYLCRAEGGTISNYGYTFGSGTRLTVV.